Listed below are T cell receptor beta chains from one sample, sequenced in a study of blood T cell repertoires in COVID-19. Sequencing was performed with immunoSEQ multiplex PCR; in TCRdb, only in-frame clones are kept and a portion is missing. Among fewer than 250,000 clones listed, about 90% were seen once. Sequenced material: PBMCs or T cells enriched from blood (not recorded which). Receptor source: a woman aged 30 to 39 who had been exposed to COVID-19. Each CDR3 is given with its conserved first and last residue. The D gene is left open where the match is weak. Clone size is stated in some rows and not others, as once, few, many or a class when expanded.

V gene: TRBV5-1; clone size: few; J gene: TRBJ2-3; D gene: .; CDR3 protein: CASSGVGRGTQYF; CDR3 DNA: TGCGCCAGCAGCGGAGTGGGTAGGGGAACGCAGTATTTT
V gene: TRBV9; clone size: .; J gene: TRBJ2-5; D gene: .; CDR3 protein: CASSEGPDETQYF; CDR3 DNA: TGTGCCAGCAGCGAGGGGCCGGATGAGACCCAGTACTTC
V gene: TRBV18; clone size: .; J gene: TRBJ2-1; D gene: TRBD2; CDR3 protein: CASSPPVAGGPGEQFF; CDR3 DNA: TGTGCCAGCTCACCACCGGTGGCGGGAGGGCCGGGTGAGCAGTTCTTC
V gene: TRBV10-3; clone size: .; J gene: TRBJ2-1; D gene: TRBD1; CDR3 protein: CAISGRDRVPTDEQFF; CDR3 DNA: TGTGCCATCAGTGGGAGAGACAGGGTGCCGACTGATGAGCAGTTCTTC
V gene: TRBV6-2/TRBV6-3; clone size: once; J gene: TRBJ2-1; D gene: TRBD2; CDR3 protein: CASSLLAGRYNEQFF; CDR3 DNA: TGTGCCAGCAGTCTACTAGCGGGACGGTACAATGAGCAGTTCTTC
V gene: TRBV2; clone size: .; J gene: TRBJ1-2; D gene: .; CDR3 protein: CASSLRGGYTF; CDR3 DNA: TGTGCCAGCAGTTTGAGAGGGGGCTACACCTTC
V gene: TRBV15; clone size: .; J gene: TRBJ2-1; D gene: TRBD2; CDR3 protein: CATSRTSGNEQFF; CDR3 DNA: TGTGCCACCAGCAGAACTAGCGGGAATGAGCAGTTCTTC
V gene: TRBV5-6; clone size: .; J gene: TRBJ2-3; D gene: TRBD2; CDR3 protein: CASSLLAGGSADTQYF; CDR3 DNA: TGTGCCAGCAGCTTACTAGCGGGAGGAAGTGCAGATACGCAGTATTTT
V gene: TRBV18; clone size: .; J gene: TRBJ2-3; D gene: TRBD2; CDR3 protein: CASSPYVMGGISDTQYF; CDR3 DNA: TGTGCCAGCTCACCATATGTGATGGGGGGGATTTCGGATACGCAGTATTTT
V gene: TRBV2; clone size: .; J gene: TRBJ2-3; D gene: TRBD2; CDR3 protein: CASSRNQAGTTSTDTQYF; CDR3 DNA: TGTGCCAGCAGTCGCAACCAGGCCGGGACTACTAGCACAGATACGCAGTATTTT
V gene: TRBV6-5; clone size: .; J gene: TRBJ1-5; D gene: TRBD1; CDR3 protein: CASRHIGGGQPQHF; CDR3 DNA: TGTGCCAGCAGGCACATAGGGGGCGGTCAGCCCCAGCATTTT
V gene: TRBV14; clone size: .; J gene: TRBJ2-1; D gene: TRBD2; CDR3 protein: CASSLGLVVEQFF; CDR3 DNA: TGTGCCAGCAGCTTGGGACTAGTGGTTGAGCAGTTCTTC
V gene: TRBV6-5; clone size: once; J gene: TRBJ1-2; D gene: TRBD1; CDR3 protein: CATVAVTGDYGYTF; CDR3 DNA: TGTGCCACTGTGGCGGTTACAGGGGACTATGGCTACACCTTC
V gene: TRBV4-2; clone size: .; J gene: TRBJ1-2; D gene: .; CDR3 protein: CASSQGLSDIYGYTF; CDR3 DNA: TGTGCCAGCAGCCAAGGGCTTTCGGACATTTATGGCTACACCTTC
V gene: TRBV28; clone size: .; J gene: TRBJ1-1; D gene: .; CDR3 protein: CASSLQGNTEAFF; CDR3 DNA: TGTGCCAGCAGCCTCCAGGGGAACACTGAAGCTTTCTTT
V gene: TRBV5-1; clone size: .; J gene: TRBJ1-1; D gene: .; CDR3 protein: CASSLGGNTEAFF; CDR3 DNA: TGCGCCAGCAGCCTAGGAGGGAACACTGAAGCTTTCTTT
V gene: TRBV7-9; clone size: .; J gene: TRBJ2-2; D gene: .; CDR3 protein: CASSLQGSGELFF; CDR3 DNA: TGTGCCAGCAGCTTGCAGGGTTCCGGGGAGCTGTTTTTT
V gene: TRBV9; clone size: few; J gene: TRBJ1-1; D gene: .; CDR3 protein: CASRNEVGTEAFF; CDR3 DNA: TGTGCCAGCAGGAACGAGGTAGGCACTGAAGCTTTCTTT
V gene: TRBV7-9; clone size: few; J gene: TRBJ1-3; D gene: .; CDR3 protein: CASWQVSSGNTIYF; CDR3 DNA: TGTGCCAGCTGGCAGGTTAGCTCTGGAAACACCATATATTTT
V gene: TRBV3-1/TRBV3-2; clone size: few; J gene: TRBJ2-7; D gene: TRBD2; CDR3 protein: CASSQGLAGVGAYEQYF; CDR3 DNA: TGTGCCAGCAGCCAGGGACTAGCGGGAGTAGGGGCCTACGAGCAGTACTTC
V gene: TRBV7-6; clone size: .; J gene: TRBJ2-1; D gene: .; CDR3 protein: CASSPTPRGLRNLNYNEQFF; CDR3 DNA: TGTGCCAGCAGCCCCACGCCCCGAGGACTACGCAACTTAAACTACAATGAGCAGTTCTTC
V gene: TRBV6-5; clone size: once; J gene: TRBJ2-3; D gene: TRBD1; CDR3 protein: CASSRTGLFLQYF; CDR3 DNA: TGTGCCAGCAGTCGGACAGGCCTTTTTCTGCAGTATTTT
V gene: TRBV5-5; clone size: .; J gene: TRBJ1-3; D gene: .; CDR3 protein: CASSLTSGGTGNTIYF; CDR3 DNA: TGTGCCAGCAGCTTGACTTCGGGGGGGACTGGAAACACCATATATTTT
V gene: TRBV13; clone size: .; J gene: TRBJ1-2; D gene: TRBD1; CDR3 protein: CASSPGQGAVVLYGYTF; CDR3 DNA: TGTGCCAGCAGCCCCGGACAGGGGGCGGTAGTACTCTATGGCTACACCTTC
V gene: TRBV28; clone size: .; J gene: TRBJ2-7; D gene: TRBD2; CDR3 protein: CASRPLKSGNYEQYF; CDR3 DNA: TGTGCCAGCAGACCCCTGAAAAGCGGGAACTACGAGCAGTACTTC
V gene: TRBV19; clone size: .; J gene: TRBJ2-1; D gene: TRBD1; CDR3 protein: CASKPGTGVREQFF; CDR3 DNA: TGTGCCAGCAAACCCGGGACAGGGGTGCGGGAGCAGTTCTTC
V gene: TRBV7-9; clone size: .; J gene: TRBJ2-5; D gene: .; CDR3 protein: CASSSQTGTLETQYF; CDR3 DNA: TGTGCCAGCAGCTCCCAAACCGGGACTCTAGAGACCCAGTACTTC
V gene: TRBV19; clone size: .; J gene: TRBJ2-5; D gene: TRBD2; CDR3 protein: CATGLAGVETQYF; CDR3 DNA: TGTGCCACTGGACTAGCGGGAGTCGAGACCCAGTACTTC
V gene: TRBV3-1/TRBV3-2; clone size: .; J gene: TRBJ2-2; D gene: TRBD2; CDR3 protein: CASSRSGSYTGELFF; CDR3 DNA: TGTGCCAGCAGCAGAAGCGGGAGTTACACCGGGGAGCTGTTTTTT
V gene: TRBV2; clone size: .; J gene: TRBJ1-2; D gene: .; CDR3 protein: CASSPLDWGDSGYTF; CDR3 DNA: TGTGCCAGCAGTCCTCTTGACTGGGGAGACTCTGGCTACACCTTC
V gene: TRBV7-8; clone size: once; J gene: TRBJ2-3; D gene: TRBD1; CDR3 protein: CASSPTDRGSDTQYF; CDR3 DNA: TGTGCCAGCAGCCCGACGGACAGGGGCAGCGATACGCAGTATTTT
V gene: TRBV21-1; clone size: .; J gene: TRBJ2-1; D gene: .; CDR3 protein: CASSKLVAELRNEQFF; CDR3 DNA: TGTGCCAGCAGCAAATTAGTGGCAGAACTACGCAATGAGCAGTTCTTC
V gene: TRBV30; clone size: .; J gene: TRBJ1-2; D gene: TRBD1; CDR3 protein: CAWSAGQGNYYGYTF; CDR3 DNA: TGTGCCTGGAGTGCCGGACAGGGGAATTACTATGGCTACACCTTC
V gene: TRBV2; clone size: .; J gene: TRBJ1-1; D gene: TRBD1; CDR3 protein: CASREDRVAEAFF; CDR3 DNA: TGTGCCAGCAGAGAGGACAGGGTCGCTGAAGCTTTCTTT
V gene: TRBV6-4; clone size: .; J gene: TRBJ2-1; D gene: .; CDR3 protein: CASSVTLYNEQFF; CDR3 DNA: TGTGCCAGCAGTGTGACTCTCTACAATGAGCAGTTCTTC
V gene: TRBV10-3; clone size: .; J gene: TRBJ1-1; D gene: .; CDR3 protein: CAISGSRGTNTEAFF; CDR3 DNA: TGTGCCATCAGTGGCAGCAGGGGAACGAACACTGAAGCTTTCTTT
V gene: TRBV4-1; clone size: .; J gene: TRBJ1-6; D gene: TRBD1; CDR3 protein: CASSQDYSRGQAYNSPLHF; CDR3 DNA: TGCGCCAGCAGCCAAGACTATTCACGGGGACAGGCTTATAATTCACCCCTCCACTTT